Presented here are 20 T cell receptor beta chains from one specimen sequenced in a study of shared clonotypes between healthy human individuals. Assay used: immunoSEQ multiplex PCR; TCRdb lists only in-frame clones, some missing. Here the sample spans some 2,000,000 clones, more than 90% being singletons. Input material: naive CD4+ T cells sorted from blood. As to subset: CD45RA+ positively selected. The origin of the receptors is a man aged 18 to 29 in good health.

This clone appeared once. The CDR3 is CASSPGGDSHGYTF. The CDR3 DNA reads TGTGCCAGCAGCCCCGGTGGGGATTCTCATGGCTACACCTTC. The genes are TRBV28 and TRBJ1-2; D gene unclear. Germline CDR1 MDHEN, CDR2 SYDVKM. CDR3 length: 14 residues. Trimming stripped 6 bases from V and 6 bases from J, with 17 bases between.

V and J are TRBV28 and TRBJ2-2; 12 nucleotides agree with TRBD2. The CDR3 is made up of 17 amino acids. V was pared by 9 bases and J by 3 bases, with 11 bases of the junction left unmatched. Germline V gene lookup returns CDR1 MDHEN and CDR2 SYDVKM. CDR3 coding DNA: TGTGCCAGTACTCTAACCGGACTAGCGGGGCACACCGGGGAGCTGTTTTTT. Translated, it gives CASTLTGLAGHTGELFF.

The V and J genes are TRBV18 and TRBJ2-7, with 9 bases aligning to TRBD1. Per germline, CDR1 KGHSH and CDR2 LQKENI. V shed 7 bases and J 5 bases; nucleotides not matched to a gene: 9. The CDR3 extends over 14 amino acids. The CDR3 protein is CASFLGTGYHEQYF. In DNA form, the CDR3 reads TGTGCCAGCTTCCTCGGGACAGGGTACCACGAGCAGTACTTC.

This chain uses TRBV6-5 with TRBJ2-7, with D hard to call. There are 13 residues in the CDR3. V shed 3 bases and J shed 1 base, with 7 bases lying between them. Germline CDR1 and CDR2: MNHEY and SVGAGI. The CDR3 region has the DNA TGTGCCAGCAGTTATATGCCTTCCTACGAGCAGTACTTC. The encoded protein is CASSYMPSYEQYF.

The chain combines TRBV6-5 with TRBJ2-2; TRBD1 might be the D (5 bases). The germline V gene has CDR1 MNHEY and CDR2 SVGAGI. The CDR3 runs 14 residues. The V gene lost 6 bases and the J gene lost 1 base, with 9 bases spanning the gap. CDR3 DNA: TGTGCCAGCAGGAATACAGGGAACACCGGGGAGCTGTTTTTT. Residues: CASRNTGNTGELFF.

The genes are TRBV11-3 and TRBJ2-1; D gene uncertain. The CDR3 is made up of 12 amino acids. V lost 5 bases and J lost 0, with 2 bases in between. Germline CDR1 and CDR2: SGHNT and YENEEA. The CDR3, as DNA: TGTGCCAGCAGCCGCTCCTACAATGAGCAGTTCTTC. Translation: CASSRSYNEQFF.

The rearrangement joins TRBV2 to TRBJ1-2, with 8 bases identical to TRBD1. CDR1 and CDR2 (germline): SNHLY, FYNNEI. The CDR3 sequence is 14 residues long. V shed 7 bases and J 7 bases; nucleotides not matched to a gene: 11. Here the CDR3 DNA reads TGTGCCAGCAAAATCGAGACAGGGGCGGGTGGCTACACCTTC. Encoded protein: CASKIETGAGGYTF.

The CDR3 here is CATSTNYEQYF. CDR3 nucleotide sequence: TGTGCCACCAGCACCAACTACGAGCAGTACTTC. This chain connects TRBV15 to TRBJ2-7; the D is unclear. Trimming cost V 4 bases and J 3 bases, with 4 bases left between them. The CDR3 is made up of 11 amino acids. Germline V lookup: CDR1 LNHNV, CDR2 YYDKDF (reference sequence).

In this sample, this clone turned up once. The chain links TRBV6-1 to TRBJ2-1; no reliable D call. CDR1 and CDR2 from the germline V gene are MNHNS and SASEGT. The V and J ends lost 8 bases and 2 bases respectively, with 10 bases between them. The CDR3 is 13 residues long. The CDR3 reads CASDLGAYNEQFF. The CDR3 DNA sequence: TGTGCCAGCGACCTTGGAGCCTACAATGAGCAGTTCTTC.

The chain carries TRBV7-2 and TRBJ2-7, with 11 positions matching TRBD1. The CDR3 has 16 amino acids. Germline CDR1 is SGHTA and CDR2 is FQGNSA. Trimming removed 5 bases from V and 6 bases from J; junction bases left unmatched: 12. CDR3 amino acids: CASSGSGTGGRGEQYF. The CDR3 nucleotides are TGTGCCAGCAGCGGCTCCGGGACAGGGGGAAGGGGCGAGCAGTACTTC.

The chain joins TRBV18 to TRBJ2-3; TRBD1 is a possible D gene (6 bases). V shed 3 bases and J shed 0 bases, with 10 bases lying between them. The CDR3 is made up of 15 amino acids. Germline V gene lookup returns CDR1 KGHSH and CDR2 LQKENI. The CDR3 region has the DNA TGTGCCAGCTCACCTATGGGGACAAGCACAGATACGCAGTATTTT. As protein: CASSPMGTSTDTQYF.

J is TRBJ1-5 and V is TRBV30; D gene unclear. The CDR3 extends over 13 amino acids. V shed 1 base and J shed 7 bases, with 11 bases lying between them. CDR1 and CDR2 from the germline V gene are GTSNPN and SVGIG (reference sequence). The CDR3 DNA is TGTGCCTGGAGTGCTGGGGATAAACAGCCCCAGCATTTT. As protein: CAWSAGDKQPQHF.

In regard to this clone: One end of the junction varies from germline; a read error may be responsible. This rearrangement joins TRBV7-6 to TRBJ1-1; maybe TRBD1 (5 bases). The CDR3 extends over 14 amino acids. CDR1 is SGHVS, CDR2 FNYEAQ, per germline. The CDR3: CASTLGAQNTEAFF. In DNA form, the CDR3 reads TGTGCCAGCACCTTAGGGGCGCAGAACACTGAAGCTTTCTTT.

CDR3 in amino acids: CASRRSGGYTF. The CDR3 DNA reads as TGTGCCAGCCGTAGATCAGGAGGCTACACCTTC. V is TRBV19 and J is TRBJ1-2; D is undetermined. Between the trimmed V and J ends, which lost 9 bases and 8 bases, there was a span of 13 bases. In germline, CDR1 is LNHDA, CDR2 SQIVND (reference sequence). The CDR3 covers 11 residues. The full variable domain, rest sourced from reference TRBV19 and TRBJ1-2, is DGGITQSPKYLFRKEGQNVTLSCEQNLNHDAMYWYRQDPGQGLRLIYYSQIVNDFQKGDIAEGYSVSREKKESFPLTVTSAQKNPTAFYLCASRRSGGYTFGSGTRLTVV.

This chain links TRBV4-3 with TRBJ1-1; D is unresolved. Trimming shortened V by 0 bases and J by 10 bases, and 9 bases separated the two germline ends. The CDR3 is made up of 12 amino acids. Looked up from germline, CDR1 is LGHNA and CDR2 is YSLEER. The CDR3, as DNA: TGCGCCAGCAGCCAAGAGCGGCAGCCAGCTTTCTTT. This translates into CASSQERQPAFF.

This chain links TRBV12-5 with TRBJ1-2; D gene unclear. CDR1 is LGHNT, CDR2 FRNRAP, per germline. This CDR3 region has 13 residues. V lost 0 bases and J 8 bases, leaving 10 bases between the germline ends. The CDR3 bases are TGTGCTAGTGGTTTGGTACGTCAACGGGGCTACACCTTC. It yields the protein CASGLVRQRGYTF.

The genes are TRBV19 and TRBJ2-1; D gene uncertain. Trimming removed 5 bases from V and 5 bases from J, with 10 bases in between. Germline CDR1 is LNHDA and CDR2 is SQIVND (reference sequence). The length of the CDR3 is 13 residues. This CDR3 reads CASSSSTNNEQFF. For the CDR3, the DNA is TGTGCCAGTAGTTCCTCGACCAACAATGAGCAGTTCTTC.

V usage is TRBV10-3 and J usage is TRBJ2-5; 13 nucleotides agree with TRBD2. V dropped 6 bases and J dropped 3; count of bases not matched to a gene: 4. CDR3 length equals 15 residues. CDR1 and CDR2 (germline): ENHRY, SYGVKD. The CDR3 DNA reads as TGTGCCATCAGGACTAGCGGGGGGACTGAAGAGACCCAGTACTTC. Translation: CAIRTSGGTEETQYF.

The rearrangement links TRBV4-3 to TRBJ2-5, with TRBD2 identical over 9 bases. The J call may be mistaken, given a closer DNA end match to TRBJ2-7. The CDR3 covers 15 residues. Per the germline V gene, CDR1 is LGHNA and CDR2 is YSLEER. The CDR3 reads CASSQVTAGGSEQYF. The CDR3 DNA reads TGCGCCAGCAGCCAAGTGACAGCGGGAGGAAGCGAGCAGTACTTC.

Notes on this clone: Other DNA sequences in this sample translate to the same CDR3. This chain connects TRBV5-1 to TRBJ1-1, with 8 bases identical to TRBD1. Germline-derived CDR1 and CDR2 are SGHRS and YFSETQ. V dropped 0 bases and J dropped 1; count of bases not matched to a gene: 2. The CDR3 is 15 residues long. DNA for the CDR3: TGCGCCAGCAGCTTGGTTGGACAGGGGAACACTGAAGCTTTCTTT. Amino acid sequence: CASSLVGQGNTEAFF. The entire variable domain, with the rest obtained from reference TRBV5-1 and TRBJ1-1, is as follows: KAGVTQTPRYLIKTRGQQVTLSCSPISGHRSVSWYQQTPGQGLQFLFEYFSETQRNKGNFPGRFSGRQFSNSRSEMNVSTLELGDSALYLCASSLVGQGNTEAFFGQGTRLTVV.